What follows are 31 T cell receptor beta chains derived from one specimen sequenced in a study of blood T cells in healthy people across ages. Primers used in a second PCR of roughly 7 to 11 cycles were a sample-barcoded 5' primer and a J-beta primer mix. TCRdb reprocessed the 5' RACE reads via MiXCR and lists one record per CDR3 protein. The sample carries around 1,800,000 distinct CDR3 sequences, 30% to 40% recorded once. Source material: blood. Every receptor here comes from a human donor in good health.

To note about this clonotype: A much larger clone sits a single nucleotide away, making a read error possible. The chain is built from TRBV29-1 and TRBJ2-6; D not resolved. CDR3 length equals 14 residues. The V gene lost 6 bases and the J gene lost 0 bases, with 9 bases spanning the gap. CDR1 and CDR2 (germline): SQVTM, ANQGSEA. CDR3 nucleotides: TGCAGCGTCGTAAGTAACTCTGGGGCCAACGTCCTGACTTTC. This sequence encodes CSVVSNSGANVLTF.

The chain employs TRBV12-3 or TRBV12-4 and TRBJ1-1; unclear D gene. The CDR3 is 13 amino acids. Deletions cut 6 bases from V and 1 base from J, with 9 bases between. The CDR3 here is CASRPTWNTEAFF. The CDR3 coding sequence is TGTGCCAGCAGACCGACTTGGAACACTGAAGCTTTCTTT.

V usage is TRBV5-1 and J usage is TRBJ2-3; D uncertain. Germline V gene data show CDR1 as SGHRS and CDR2 as YFSETQ. The CDR3 spans 13 residues. Between the trimmed V and J ends, which lost 1 base and 2 bases, there was a span of 5 bases. The CDR3 sequence: CASSLFATDTQYF. DNA for the CDR3: TGCGCCAGCAGCTTGTTTGCCACAGATACGCAGTATTTT. The full variable domain, its missing parts supplied by reference TRBV5-1 and TRBJ2-3, is KAGVTQTPRYLIKTRGQQVTLSCSPISGHRSVSWYQQTPGQGLQFLFEYFSETQRNKGNFPGRFSGRQFSNSRSEMNVSTLELGDSALYLCASSLFATDTQYFGPGTRLTVL.

V gene TRBV11-2 combines with J gene TRBJ1-2, with TRBD1 identical over 7 bases. The CDR3 sequence is 13 residues long. The germline CDR1 and CDR2 sequences are SGHAT and FQNNGV. V shed 5 bases, J shed 8 bases, and the junction held 8 bases outside the gene matches. The CDR3 loop is CASSPTTGFGYTF. The CDR3, as DNA: TGTGCCAGCAGCCCGACGACAGGGTTCGGCTACACCTTC.

In its sample, this clonotype ranks as medium-sized. V usage is TRBV20-1 and J usage is TRBJ2-7, with a possible D match to TRBD2 (6 bases). V was shortened by 6 bases and J by 5 bases, with 14 bases between the two germline ends. Germline loops: CDR1 DFQATT, CDR2 SNEGSKA (reference sequence). This CDR3 contains 12 residues. The CDR3 DNA follows: TGCAGTGCCACAGACCTAGCGAACGAGCAGTACTTC. It specifies CSATDLANEQYF.

The rearrangement uses TRBV7-9 and TRBJ2-7; 8 bases map to TRBD1. Germline V gene data show CDR1 as SEHNR and CDR2 as FQNEAQ (reference sequence). Unmatched junction bases numbered 7, after V lost 2 bases and J lost 4 bases. The CDR3 contains 15 residues. Here the CDR3 reads CASSLPQDREYEQYF. The CDR3 region has the DNA TGTGCCAGCAGCTTACCACAGGACAGGGAATACGAGCAGTACTTC.

The genes are TRBV5-1 and TRBJ2-7; TRBD2 agrees at 7 bases. Trimming removed 4 bases from V and 5 bases from J; junction bases left unmatched: 12. CDR3 length: 15 amino acids. Germline V CDR1 and CDR2: SGHRS, YFSETQ. In nucleotides, the CDR3 is TGCGCCAGCAGCGGGGCGGGGACTATCATCCACGAGCAGTACTTC. This gives the protein CASSGAGTIIHEQYF.

The rearrangement uses TRBV6-5 and TRBJ1-5, with D unresolved. Trimming took off 6 bases at V and 5 bases at J, with 8 bases between the two ends. The germline CDR1 and CDR2 sequences are MNHEY and SVGAGI. There are 12 residues in the CDR3. The CDR3 loop reads CASRNGDQPQHF. The CDR3 DNA follows: TGTGCCAGCAGAAACGGGGATCAGCCCCAGCATTTT.

The chain employs TRBV20-1 and TRBJ1-4, with 7 bases identical to TRBD1. V lost 0 bases to trimming and J lost 4 bases; unmatched junction nucleotides: 8. In germline, CDR1 is DFQATT, CDR2 SNEGSKA (reference sequence). The CDR3 is made up of 16 amino acids. The CDR3 loop is CSARDRRQGVNEKLFF. The CDR3 DNA reads as TGCAGTGCTAGAGACCGCAGGCAGGGGGTTAATGAAAAACTGTTTTTT.

This clonotype turned up a few times. The chain is built from TRBV9 and TRBJ2-7; 7 positions match TRBD1. The CDR3 length is 15 residues. The germline V gene encodes CDR1 SGDLS and CDR2 YYNGEE. V gave up 4 bases and J gave up 3 bases; unmatched junction bases: 10. The CDR3 loop reads CASSSRRDSNYEQYF. The DNA of the CDR3 is TGTGCCAGCAGCTCCCGCCGGGACAGCAACTACGAGCAGTACTTC.

The chain recombines TRBV27 with TRBJ1-2; no clear D. CDR1 is MNHEY, CDR2 SMNVEV, per germline (reference sequence). This CDR3 is built from 13 residues. Trimming removed 3 bases at V and 8 bases at J, with 13 bases between. CDR3 amino acids: CASSFGSAGGYTF. The CDR3 DNA follows: TGTGCCAGCAGTTTCGGGTCAGCCGGAGGCTACACCTTC.

This clonotype was seen only a few times. The V gene is TRBV7-2, the J gene TRBJ2-1, with D maybe TRBD1 (7 bases). The CDR3 spans 17 residues. Germline-derived CDR1 and CDR2 are SGHTA and FQGNSA. V was cut by 1 base and J by 3 bases, with 16 bases left in between. The CDR3 loop reads CASSLDPGQEGYNEQFF. The CDR3 DNA is TGTGCCAGCAGCTTAGACCCAGGACAGGAGGGCTACAATGAGCAGTTCTTC.

There are a few counts of this clonotype. The rearrangement uses TRBV20-1 and TRBJ2-4, with 12 bases lining up with TRBD2. The J segment lost 7 bases and the V segment lost 1 base, leaving 2 bases of the junction unmatched. CDR3 size: 14 residues. From germline, CDR1 is DFQATT and CDR2 SNEGSKA (reference sequence). DNA for the CDR3: TGCAGTGCTAGAGTGGGGACTAGCGGGAACATTCAGTACTTC. It codes for CSARVGTSGNIQYF.

V usage is TRBV2 and J usage is TRBJ1-2, with D perhaps matching TRBD1 (6 bases). Germline CDR1 is SNHLY and CDR2 is FYNNEI. The CDR3 has 13 residues. V was shortened by 8 bases and J by 5 bases, with 15 bases between the two germline ends. The CDR3 nucleotides read TGTGCCAGCCGCGCACAGGGATGGTATGGCTACACCTTC. Its translation is CASRAQGWYGYTF.

The V and J genes are TRBV4-3 and TRBJ1-1; possibly TRBD1 for D (5 bases). CDR3 length equals 16 residues. Germline assignment: CDR1 LGHNA and CDR2 YSLEER. The V end was cut by 5 bases, the J end by 4 bases, with 20 bases between. The CDR3 loop is CASSYRRVGGGTEAFF. The CDR3 DNA is TGCGCCAGCAGCTATCGCCGCGTTGGGGGTGGCACTGAAGCTTTCTTT.

The chain uses TRBV7-9 and TRBJ2-1, with TRBD1 identical over 9 bases. The V segment lost 1 base and the J segment 2 bases; nucleotides outside the gene matches: 6. Per the germline V gene, CDR1 is SEHNR and CDR2 is FQNEAQ (reference sequence). This CDR3 contains 17 residues. CDR3: CASSLVTGTGTYNEQFF. In DNA, the CDR3 is TGTGCCAGCAGCTTAGTTACCGGGACAGGGACCTACAATGAGCAGTTCTTC.

Concerning this clonotype itself: A junction end diverges from the germline sequence, so it may reflect a read error. The rearrangement joins TRBV4-1 to TRBJ1-1, with D unresolved. From germline, CDR1 is MGHRA and CDR2 YSYEKL. CDR3 length: 14 amino acids. This CDR3 reads CASSQGWGNTEAFF. The CDR3 DNA reads as TGTGCCAGCAGCCAAGGTTGGGGGAACACTGAAGCTTTCTTT.

V is TRBV12-3 or TRBV12-4 and J is TRBJ2-2; D might be TRBD1 (7 bases). CDR3 length: 14 residues. Trimming left V 7 bases short and J 4 bases short, with 13 bases between. The CDR3 DNA reads as TGTGCCAGCACCAGGGGGGTAGGCACCGGGGAGCTGTTTTTT. Protein: CASTRGVGTGELFF.

Comments on this clonotype: A much larger clone is a single base away; this may be a read error. The rearrangement joins TRBV25-1 to TRBJ1-4; D not certain. Per the germline V gene, CDR1 is MGHDK and CDR2 is SYGVNS. The CDR3 is made up of 14 amino acids. The CDR3 DNA reads TGTGCCAGCAGTGAATCCACGACCGGTGAAAAACGGTTTTTT. It is translated as CASSESTTGEKRFF.

This clonotype occurred a few times. The J gene is TRBJ2-1, the V gene TRBV7-2; D gene ambiguous. Trimming pared 4 bases from V and 0 bases from J, leaving 7 bases between. Germline-derived CDR1 and CDR2 are SGHTA and FQGNSA. This CDR3 region has 14 residues. The CDR3 here is CASSSYNSYNEQFF. The CDR3 region has the DNA TGTGCCAGCAGCTCTTACAACTCCTACAATGAGCAGTTCTTC.

This chain links TRBV7-2 with TRBJ1-5, with D unresolved. Germline-derived CDR1 and CDR2 are SGHTA and FQGNSA. The CDR3 runs to 13 residues. Trimming stripped 5 bases from V and 6 bases from J, with 11 bases between. CDR3 sequence: CASSRTYSQPQHF. In DNA, the CDR3 is TGTGCCAGCAGCCGTACTTACAGTCAGCCCCAGCATTTT.

CDR3 in amino acids: CASSPEPGYTF. The DNA for the CDR3 is TGTGCCAGCTCACCAGAACCGGGCTACACCTTC. The genes are TRBV18 and TRBJ1-2; D not certain. The CDR3 length is 11 residues. CDR1 and CDR2 from the germline V gene are KGHSH and LQKENI. Trimming left V 2 bases short and J 8 bases short, with 6 bases between. The full variable domain, in which reference TRBV18 and TRBJ1-2 provide the parts outside the CDR3, is NAGVMQNPRHLVRRRGQEARLRCSPMKGHSHVYWYRQLPEEGLKFMVYLQKENIIDESGMPKERFSAEFPKEGPSILRIQQVVRGDSAAYFCASSPEPGYTFGSGTRLTVV.

The chain is built from TRBV4-1 and TRBJ1-2; TRBD1 agrees at 10 bases. V lost 10 bases, J lost 4 bases, and 12 bases stayed unmatched. This CDR3 region has 15 residues. CDR1 and CDR2 (germline): MGHRA, YSYEKL. CDR3 residues: CATKDRGADGYGYTF. The CDR3 DNA reads as TGCGCCACCAAGGACAGGGGGGCGGATGGCTATGGCTACACCTTC.

In its sample, this clonotype was seen once. This chain uses TRBV20-1 with TRBJ1-5; TRBD1 is a possible D gene (5 bases). With 6 bases removed from V and 9 bases from J, the gap between germline ends came to 30 bases. CDR3 size: 17 residues. Germline V gene lookup returns CDR1 DFQATT and CDR2 SNEGSKA (reference sequence). CDR3 DNA: TGCAGTGCCCCCAAGCGCCCGGGACGGAAATTATCAGCGCCCCAGCATTTT. This sequence encodes CSAPKRPGRKLSAPQHF.

The chain carries TRBV7-9 and TRBJ2-7; TRBD1 aligns across 7 bases. Trimming took 6 bases from V and 1 from J; bases not matched to a gene: 12. The germline CDR1 and CDR2 sequences are SEHNR and FQNEAQ (reference sequence). CDR3 size: 16 residues. The CDR3 region is CASSPFTGTESYEQYF. The CDR3, as DNA: TGTGCCAGCAGTCCTTTCACCGGGACAGAGTCCTACGAGCAGTACTTC.

This chain links TRBV12-3 or TRBV12-4 with TRBJ1-2; TRBD1 is a possible D gene (5 bases). The CDR3 loop spans 15 amino acids. V lost 9 bases and J lost 7, with 24 bases in between. The CDR3 reads CASLHHQGSRSGYTF. CDR3 nucleotide sequence: TGTGCCAGTTTGCACCACCAGGGTTCGCGCTCTGGCTACACCTTC.

The J gene is TRBJ1-4, the V gene TRBV4-1, with 7 bases fitting TRBD1. V shed 3 bases and J 8 bases; nucleotides not matched to a gene: 9. CDR1 is MGHRA and CDR2 is YSYEKL in the germline V gene. This CDR3 has 15 residues. CDR3 amino acids: CASSHGDRELEKLFF. For the CDR3, the DNA is TGCGCCAGCAGCCACGGAGACAGGGAACTCGAAAAACTGTTTTTT.

Regarding this clonotype: A junction end diverges from the germline sequence, so it may reflect a read error. This CDR3 reads CASGFAGSGYEQYF. CDR3 bases: TGTGCCAGCGGCTTCGCCGGGTCAGGCTACGAGCAGTACTTC. The J gene is TRBJ2-5, the V gene TRBV7-2; D gene ambiguous. Matching the DNA end better, TRBJ2-7 makes the J call doubtful. CDR1 SGHTA and CDR2 FQGNSA come from the germline V gene. The CDR3 consists of 14 residues.

The chain recombines TRBV3-1 with TRBJ2-5; TRBD1 aligns across 7 bases. The CDR3 spans 15 residues. The V gene's germline CDR1 is LGHDT and CDR2 YNNKEL (reference sequence). Trimming removed 1 base from V and 0 bases from J; junction bases left unmatched: 2. CDR3 DNA: TGTGCCAGCAGCCAAGTCAGGGGGTACCAAGAGACCCAGTACTTC. It is translated as CASSQVRGYQETQYF.

This chain links TRBV13 with TRBJ2-5, with a tentative D call TRBD1 (6 bases). Per the germline V gene, CDR1 is PRHDT and CDR2 is FYEKMQ (reference sequence). V was trimmed by 5 bases and J by 5 bases, leaving 15 bases between them. This CDR3 contains 14 residues. CDR3 protein: CASSPGVRAETQYF. The CDR3 DNA sequence: TGTGCCAGCAGCCCAGGGGTCAGGGCGGAGACCCAGTACTTC.

V gene TRBV7-2 combines with J gene TRBJ2-5, with D perhaps TRBD1 or TRBD2 (5 bases each). Trimming stripped 5 bases from V and 4 bases from J, with 17 bases between. The CDR3 runs 15 residues. Germline V gene lookup returns CDR1 SGHTA and CDR2 FQGNSA. In DNA, the CDR3 is TGTGCCAGCAGCCCCCACGTGGGGGTAGGAGAGACCCAGTACTTC. Its translation is CASSPHVGVGETQYF.